A single sample is the source of the 21 T cell receptor beta chains below, sequenced in a study of Ad26.COV2.S vaccination and SARS-CoV-2 variants. TCRdb's table, derived via immunoSEQ multiplex PCR, lists solely in-frame clones and lacks some. The table records under 500,000 clones, 80% to 95% of them present only once. Treatment here: roughly 18 received Ad26.COV2.S at low or high dose, single or two shots; about five received placebo; per-sample allocation not given. Day 63 after the first vaccine or placebo injection was the time point for sampling. Specimen: peripheral blood, collected in a trial of Ad26.COV2.S vaccine versus placebo. These receptors were obtained from a person between 18 and 65 years old who received the Ad26.COV2.S COVID-19 vaccine or a placebo.

The CDR3 sequence is CASLDNSYEQYF. The CDR3 coding sequence is TGTGCCAGCCTAGACAACTCCTACGAGCAGTACTTC. This chain connects TRBV28 to TRBJ2-7, with D hard to call. V was cut by 8 bases and J by 0 bases, with 8 bases left in between. Germline CDR1 reads MDHEN; CDR2 reads SYDVKM. The CDR3 sequence is 12 residues long.

CDR3 sequence (DNA): TGTGCCAGCAGCTTCAGGGACAGGGGTAGCTCTGGGGCCAACGTCCTGACTTTC. Protein: CASSFRDRGSSGANVLTF. The chain couples TRBV7-9 to TRBJ2-6; 10 bases align to TRBD1. The CDR3 has 18 residues. J lost 0 bases, V lost 3 bases, and 5 bases had no gene match. Germline-derived CDR1 and CDR2 are SEHNR and FQNEAQ (reference sequence).

The rearrangement joins TRBV30 to TRBJ2-3, with 10 bases identical to TRBD2. Unmatched junction bases numbered 6, after V lost 7 bases and J lost 5 bases. CDR1 is GTSNPN, CDR2 SVGIG, per germline (reference sequence). The CDR3 has 13 residues. CDR3 DNA sequence: TGTGCCTCCAACAGCGGGGGGGTAGATACGCAGTATTTT. Translation gives CASNSGGVDTQYF.

The rearrangement links TRBV5-8 to TRBJ2-7; no clear D. Germline V gives CDR1 SGHTS, CDR2 YDEGEE. The CDR3 sequence is 15 residues long. The V gene lost 0 bases and the J gene lost 2 bases, with 12 bases spanning the gap. Here the CDR3 reads CASSLGSIEAYEQYF. The CDR3 DNA follows: TGTGCCAGCAGCTTGGGCAGCATTGAGGCCTACGAGCAGTACTTC.

The chain recombines TRBV6-5 with TRBJ2-3; D is uncertain. The CDR3 extends over 14 amino acids. CDR1 is MNHEY and CDR2 is SVGAGI in the germline V gene. Trimming shortened V by 4 bases and J by 3 bases, and 11 bases separated the two germline ends. The CDR3 reads CASSFDDGTDTQYF. The CDR3 nucleotides are TGTGCCAGCAGTTTTGACGATGGTACAGATACGCAGTATTTT.

This chain's CDR3 is CASSITVEGGSGNTIYF. As DNA, the CDR3 is TGTGCCAGCAGTATAACCGTTGAAGGGGGCTCTGGAAACACCATATATTTT. The chain employs TRBV6-2 or TRBV6-3 and TRBJ1-3; D might be TRBD1 (6 bases). The CDR3 runs 17 residues. Looked up from germline, CDR1 is MNHEY and CDR2 is SVGEGT. Deletions cut 5 bases from V and 0 bases from J, with 17 bases between.

The rearrangement links TRBV5-6 to TRBJ1-2; D remains ambiguous. V was cut by 1 base and J by 4 bases, with 8 bases left in between. The CDR3 is made up of 13 amino acids. CDR1 and CDR2 (germline): SGHDT, YYEEEE. The CDR3 loop is CASSLLETYGYTF. The CDR3 DNA sequence: TGTGCCAGCAGCTTGTTGGAAACCTATGGCTACACCTTC. Complete variable domain (other parts from reference TRBV5-6 and TRBJ1-2): DAGVTQSPTHLIKTRGQQVTLRCSPKSGHDTVSWYQQALGQGPQFIFQYYEEEERQRGNFPDRFSGHQFPNYSSELNVNALLLGDSALYLCASSLLETYGYTFGSGTRLTVV.

The chain links TRBV7-9 to TRBJ1-3; D unclear. Trimming left V 2 bases short and J 3 bases short, with 11 bases between. Germline V gene data show CDR1 as SEHNR and CDR2 as FQNEAQ (reference sequence). This CDR3 spans 15 amino acids. The CDR3 sequence: CASSLPAVYGNTIYF. The CDR3 DNA reads TGTGCCAGCAGCTTACCCGCGGTATATGGAAACACCATATATTTT.

V is TRBV5-1 and J is TRBJ1-2; TRBD1 is a possible D gene (6 bases). Germline V CDR1 and CDR2: SGHRS, YFSETQ. This CDR3 is built from 13 residues. V lost 7 bases, J lost 3 bases, and 13 bases lay in between. CDR3 sequence (DNA): TGCGCCAGCCATCCGACAGGAGACTATGGCTACACCTTC. This encodes CASHPTGDYGYTF.

This clone was counted a few times. The rearrangement uses TRBV4-1 and TRBJ2-7; possibly TRBD2 for D (5 bases). In germline, CDR1 is MGHRA, CDR2 YSYEKL. There are 14 residues in the CDR3. Trimming left V 3 bases short and J 6 bases short, with 15 bases between. CDR3 nucleotides: TGCGCCAGCAGCCAGAACGCACGGGGTCCCGAGCAGTACTTC. Translating it yields CASSQNARGPEQYF.

This rearrangement joins TRBV5-1 to TRBJ1-2; D unresolved. From germline, CDR1 is SGHRS and CDR2 YFSETQ. The CDR3 runs 14 residues. V lost 4 bases and J lost 7, with 17 bases in between. As DNA, the CDR3 is TGCGCCAGCAGCCCCGGTACCCCGTCTGGTGGCTACACCTTC. Translating it yields CASSPGTPSGGYTF. Full variable domain (rest looked up from reference TRBV5-1 and TRBJ1-2): KAGVTQTPRYLIKTRGQQVTLSCSPISGHRSVSWYQQTPGQGLQFLFEYFSETQRNKGNFPGRFSGRQFSNSRSEMNVSTLELGDSALYLCASSPGTPSGGYTFGSGTRLTVV.

The chain has TRBV5-1 and TRBJ1-2; D is unresolved. The V and J ends lost 0 bases and 6 bases respectively, with 9 bases between them. The CDR3 contains 13 residues. Germline V gene sequence: CDR1 SGHRS, CDR2 YFSETQ. The CDR3, as DNA: TGCGCCAGCAGCTTGGGAGTTAGGGATGGCTACACCTTC. It is translated as CASSLGVRDGYTF.

The V and J genes are TRBV27 and TRBJ1-2; 7 bases match TRBD1. The CDR3 has 15 residues. V shed 5 bases and J 7 bases; nucleotides not matched to a gene: 13. Per the germline V gene, CDR1 is MNHEY and CDR2 is SMNVEV (reference sequence). CDR3 amino acids: CASSRVYDRVAGYTF. For the CDR3, the DNA is TGTGCCAGCAGTCGAGTATACGACAGGGTTGCTGGCTACACCTTC.

This clone was recorded only once. This chain joins TRBV19 and TRBJ2-7; 8 bases fit TRBD1. Germline trimming cut 6 bases from V and 1 base from J; bases unmatched to any gene: 5. Germline CDR1 reads LNHDA; CDR2 reads SQIVND (reference sequence). CDR3 size: 14 residues. CDR3: CASRGRGRSYEQYF. DNA for the CDR3: TGTGCCAGTAGAGGCAGGGGGCGTTCCTACGAGCAGTACTTC.

This sequence joins TRBV29-1 and TRBJ2-7, with 11 positions matching TRBD2. CDR3 length equals 13 residues. Germline trimming cut 6 bases from V and 2 bases from J; bases unmatched to any gene: 3. Per the germline V gene, CDR1 is SQVTM and CDR2 is ANQGSEA. CDR3 DNA: TGCAGCGTGACTAGCGGGGATACCTACGAGCAGTACTTC. Translation gives CSVTSGDTYEQYF.

This chain joins TRBV24-1 and TRBJ2-3; a possible D gene is TRBD1 (5 bases). The CDR3 runs 14 residues. The V end was cut by 5 bases, the J end by 1 base, with 9 bases between. The germline gives CDR1 KGHDR, CDR2 SFDVKD. CDR3 bases: TGTGCCACCAGTGGTACAGGCCGCACAGATACGCAGTATTTT. Translating it yields CATSGTGRTDTQYF.

In its sample, this clone was seen once. The chain employs TRBV10-3 and TRBJ1-5; D is possibly TRBD1 (6 bases). The V gene lost 6 bases and the J gene lost 1 base, with 13 bases spanning the gap. The germline gives CDR1 ENHRY, CDR2 SYGVKD. The CDR3 is 15 amino acids. CDR3 protein: CAIRAGTPSNQPQHF. CDR3 DNA: TGTGCCATCAGGGCCGGGACACCGAGCAATCAGCCCCAGCATTTT.

V and J are TRBV6-5 and TRBJ2-7, with 8 nucleotides matching TRBD1. Looked up from germline, CDR1 is MNHEY and CDR2 is SVGAGI. J was trimmed by 6 bases and V by 4 bases; bases with no gene match: 2. CDR3 size: 12 residues. CDR3 sequence: CASSWGTGEQYF. CDR3 in DNA: TGTGCCAGCAGTTGGGGGACAGGCGAGCAGTACTTC.

This clone was counted once. This CDR3 is CASSYSGGANEQFF. For the CDR3, the DNA is TGTGCCAGCAGCTATAGCGGGGGTGCCAATGAGCAGTTCTTC. This chain links TRBV27 with TRBJ2-1, with 9 positions matching TRBD2. This CDR3 has 14 amino acids. Losses at the gene ends were 6 bases for V and 6 bases for J; bases not matched to a gene: 6. CDR1 and CDR2 from the germline V gene are MNHEY and SMNVEV (reference sequence).

V usage is TRBV19 and J usage is TRBJ2-1; D unresolved. This CDR3 spans 12 amino acids. Germline CDR1 and CDR2: LNHDA and SQIVND (reference sequence). Trimming removed 1 base at V and 5 bases at J, with 3 bases between. The CDR3 nucleotides are TGTGCCAGTAGTATAGTCCACAATGAGCAGTTCTTC. Translated: CASSIVHNEQFF.

The V and J genes are TRBV7-9 and TRBJ1-1; D gene ambiguous. From germline, CDR1 is SEHNR and CDR2 FQNEAQ (reference sequence). V was trimmed by 5 bases and J by 4 bases, leaving 14 bases between them. The CDR3 length is 14 residues. The CDR3 DNA reads as TGTGCCAGCAGCCCCTGGAGGGAGCGCACTGAAGCTTTCTTT. It codes for CASSPWRERTEAFF.